The 9 T cell receptor beta chains in this list originate from one sample, sequenced in a study of cytomegalovirus exposure and HLA in healthy donors. 60 Vbeta and 13 Jbeta primers were used in PCR. Only in-frame clones appear in the TCRdb table, and some are missing; sequencing was by immunoSEQ multiplex PCR. The top ten clones hold about 0.7% of a sample with some 200,000 clones, around three quarters of them seen once. Source material: PBMCs. These receptors were obtained from a boy younger than 18 in good health and CMV-seronegative.

V usage is TRBV4-2 and J usage is TRBJ2-7; D is unresolved. Trimming cost V 4 bases and J 6 bases, with 16 bases left between them. CDR1 is LGHNA, CDR2 YNFKEQ, per germline. The CDR3 is 14 residues long. In nucleotides, the CDR3 is TGTGCCAGCAGCCCCCGAACTCCCGATGGCGAGCAGTACTTC. This encodes CASSPRTPDGEQYF.

The V gene is TRBV11-3, the J gene TRBJ1-1, with 8 bases aligning to TRBD1. Germline CDR1 SGHNT, CDR2 YENEEA. This CDR3 is built from 13 residues. V trimming: 5 bases; J trimming: 4 bases; junction bases outside the gene matches: 3. The DNA for the CDR3 is TGTGCCAGCAGCCCACAGGGGGTCACTGAAGCTTTCTTT. As protein: CASSPQGVTEAFF.

The V call is TRBV6-5, the J call TRBJ1-1; no clear D gene. V gave up 5 bases and J gave up 5 bases, with 18 bases separating them. The germline CDR1 and CDR2 sequences are MNHEY and SVGAGI. This CDR3 has 15 residues. CDR3 sequence: CASSRSGETGTEAFF. CDR3 nucleotide sequence: TGTGCCAGCAGTAGAAGCGGGGAGACGGGGACTGAAGCTTTCTTT.

The table lists this clone with a few counts. V and J are TRBV10-3 and TRBJ1-5, with TRBD1 matching over 8 bases. Germline loops: CDR1 ENHRY, CDR2 SYGVKD. The CDR3 covers 16 residues. Losses at the gene ends were 0 bases for V and 3 bases for J; bases not matched to a gene: 4. CDR3 sequence: CAISESLQGDNQPQHF. The CDR3 DNA reads as TGTGCCATCAGTGAGTCGTTACAGGGGGACAATCAGCCCCAGCATTTT.

The chain recombines TRBV11-3 with TRBJ2-7; TRBD2 agrees at 9 bases. The CDR3 spans 14 residues. Losses at the gene ends were 5 bases for V and 1 base for J; bases not matched to a gene: 3. The germline V gene encodes CDR1 SGHNT and CDR2 YENEEA. This CDR3 is CASSPAGGSYEQYF. CDR3 sequence (DNA): TGTGCCAGCAGCCCCGCGGGAGGGTCCTACGAGCAGTACTTC.

This chain connects TRBV27 to TRBJ1-2; 9 nucleotides agree with TRBD1. CDR1 and CDR2 (germline): MNHEY, SMNVEV (reference sequence). V lost 8 bases to trimming and J lost 7 bases; unmatched junction nucleotides: 5. CDR3 length: 12 amino acids. The CDR3 DNA is TGTGCCAGCGGACAGGGGCCGCGTGGCTACACCTTC. Its protein is CASGQGPRGYTF.

V usage is TRBV30 and J usage is TRBJ2-5, with 7 bases aligning to TRBD2. The V segment lost 0 bases and the J segment 7 bases; nucleotides outside the gene matches: 8. There are 14 residues in the CDR3. The germline CDR1 and CDR2 sequences are GTSNPN and SVGIG (reference sequence). CDR3 nucleotides: TGTGCCTGGAGTGTATCTAGCGGCCTTGGGACCCAGTACTTC. Translating it yields CAWSVSSGLGTQYF.

The rearrangement links TRBV6-1 to TRBJ1-2; 7 nucleotides align to TRBD1. The trim removed 6 bases at V and 6 bases at J, leaving 7 bases unmatched. This CDR3 comprises 13 residues. Germline V gene lookup returns CDR1 MNHNS and CDR2 SASEGT. The CDR3 region is CASRRTGEDGYTF. The CDR3 nucleotides are TGTGCCAGCAGACGAACAGGGGAGGATGGCTACACCTTC.

The chain uses TRBV19 and TRBJ2-6, with 8 positions matching TRBD2. This CDR3 is 18 amino acids long. With V trimmed by 8 bases and J by 2 bases, 14 bases remained unmatched. Germline values: CDR1 LNHDA, CDR2 SQIVND (reference sequence). The CDR3 loop reads CASCSPRGGEAGANVLTF. The CDR3, as DNA: TGTGCCAGTTGTAGCCCCCGGGGGGGTGAGGCTGGGGCCAACGTCCTGACTTTC.